This T cell receptor (beta chain) came from a study of T cells in pancreatic ductal adenocarcinoma. The study, taken as a whole, reports: Tumors hold more CD45RO+ effector T cells, which may bias toward lower diversity. Unique clonotypes were approximately 8-fold more numerous in blood than in tumor. No significant tumor-blood clonality difference; means were about 0.1 and 0.065. The resected pancreatic cancer cohort was biased toward the minority with early-stage disease.

This CDR3 comprises 16 residues. Germline loops: CDR1 SGDLS, CDR2 YYNGEE. Deletions cut 2 bases from V and 1 base from J, with 15 bases between. Using immunoSEQ multiplex PCR, the repertoire was profiled, and TCRdb retains in-frame clones only, with some absent. This table has about 100,000 clones, about 95% appearing once. Selected pancreatic ductal adenocarcinoma patients had undergone surgery without neoadjuvant therapy. In regard to this clone: What it binds is unknown.

The rearrangement links TRBV9 to TRBJ1-2; D gene unclear. Sequenced sample: PBMCs. The clonotype was recovered from a human donor with pancreatic ductal adenocarcinoma. In DNA form, the CDR3 reads TGTGCCAGCAGCGTCGACCCCCTACGGGGTAACTATGGCTACACCTTC. Amino acids: CASSVDPLRGNYGYTF. Drawing the rest from reference TRBV9 and TRBJ1-2, the complete variable domain is DSGVTQTPKHLITATGQRVTLRCSPRSGDLSVYWYQQSLDQGLQFLIQYYNGEERAKGNILERFSAQQFPDLHSELNLSSLELGDSALYFCASSVDPLRGNYGYTFGSGTRLTVV.